This TCR beta chain was identified during a study of blood T cell repertoires in COVID-19. Looking at the study overall: Sources were T cells, B-cell-depleted T cells, or PBMCs; the material itself was cDNA or gDNA.

CDR1 SGHTS and CDR2 YDEGEE come from the germline V gene. V was shortened by 0 bases and J by 0 bases, with 7 bases between the two germline ends. The CDR3 has 15 amino acids. Original methodology: Scientists estimated how many nucleated cells there were by amplifying reference gene primers. Profiled with immunoSEQ multiplex PCR; TCRdb holds only in-frame clones, not every one. That table is the source of V, J and clone size, and D and trimming were worked out from the DNA. Counted here are tens of thousands of clones, 85% to 90% occurring once; the ten biggest clones make up around 8.7%. The source material was peripheral blood. The TCR was taken from a man aged 50 to 60 with active COVID-19. This chain joins TRBV5-8 and TRBJ1-5, with D possibly matching TRBD1 (5 bases). The CDR3 nucleotides read TGTGCCAGCAGCTTGGAGGGGTATAGCAATCAGCCCCAGCATTTT. It specifies CASSLEGYSNQPQHF.